What follows are 20 T cell receptor beta chains derived from one specimen sequenced in a study of blood T cell repertoires in COVID-19. Libraries were prepared by immunoSEQ multiplex PCR; TCRdb keeps only in-frame clonotypes and omits some of them. The data hold around 260,000 clones, with around 80% observed a single time. Sample: peripheral blood. The receptor source for this set is a man in his 60s with acute or convalescent COVID-19.

This clone was recorded once. The chain joins TRBV6-5 to TRBJ2-1; 10 positions match TRBD2. The CDR3 consists of 15 residues. Trimming removed 6 bases from V and 5 bases from J; junction bases left unmatched: 7. Germline V gene data show CDR1 as MNHEY and CDR2 as SVGAGI. The CDR3 sequence: CASSPSGGAHNEQFF. The DNA of the CDR3 is TGTGCCAGCAGCCCCAGCGGGGGGGCCCACAATGAGCAGTTCTTC.

CDR3 in DNA: TGTGCCAGCAGCCAAGGGCTAGCGGAGTTACAATGGGAGCAGTTCTTC. It is translated as CASSQGLAELQWEQFF. This chain links TRBV3-1 (or the pseudogene TRBV3-2) with TRBJ2-1, with TRBD2 identical over 7 bases. With 1 base clipped from V and 10 bases from J, the junction kept 13 bases outside the gene matches. The CDR3 is made up of 16 amino acids. Germline CDR1 reads LGHDT; CDR2 reads YNNKEL (reference sequence).

This chain joins TRBV6-4 and TRBJ2-1; TRBD2 agrees at 13 bases. There are 16 residues in the CDR3. The J segment lost 5 bases and the V segment lost 5 bases, leaving 6 bases of the junction unmatched. The germline CDR1 and CDR2 sequences are MRHNA and SNTAGT. The CDR3 reads CASSRLAGGGDNEQFF. The CDR3 DNA follows: TGTGCCAGCAGTCGACTAGCGGGGGGTGGTGACAATGAGCAGTTCTTC.

The chain carries TRBV7-2 and TRBJ1-6; D is perhaps TRBD1 (6 bases). Germline V CDR1 and CDR2: SGHTA, FQGNSA. Trimming removed 5 bases at V and 2 bases at J, with 13 bases between. The CDR3 extends over 16 amino acids. CDR3 sequence (DNA): TGTGCCAGCAGCGCCGGACAGCTTACCTATAATTCACCCCTCCACTTT. This codes for CASSAGQLTYNSPLHF.

This chain's CDR3 is CASSLGQMNTEAFF. In DNA, the CDR3 is TGCGCCAGCAGCTTGGGGCAGATGAACACTGAAGCTTTCTTT. This chain uses TRBV5-1 with TRBJ1-1; D call uncertain. V dropped 0 bases and J dropped 0 bases, with 6 bases sitting between them. The CDR3 is 14 residues long. Germline values: CDR1 SGHRS, CDR2 YFSETQ.

This chain joins TRBV3-1 (or the pseudogene TRBV3-2) and TRBJ2-3, with 9 bases lining up with TRBD2. This CDR3 has 19 amino acids. CDR1 LGHDT and CDR2 YNNKEL come from the germline V gene (reference sequence). Trimming at V came to 1 base and at J to 4 bases, leaving 15 bases not matched to a gene. The CDR3 spells CASSQGAGGPEIRPDTQYF. The CDR3 DNA reads TGTGCCAGCAGCCAAGGGGCGGGGGGGCCCGAGATCCGTCCAGATACGCAGTATTTT.

The chain is built from TRBV3-1 (or the pseudogene TRBV3-2) and TRBJ1-2; the D gene is possibly TRBD1 (6 bases). There are 14 residues in the CDR3. Germline V gene sequence: CDR1 LGHDT, CDR2 YNNKEL (reference sequence). The ends were cut back, 2 bases at V and 2 bases at J, with 9 bases in the middle. CDR3 sequence reads: CASSQWDTNYGYTF. CDR3 nucleotides: TGTGCCAGCAGCCAATGGGACACCAACTATGGCTACACCTTC.

The V gene is TRBV6-6, the J gene TRBJ2-1; 8 bases align to TRBD2. Germline trimming cut 4 bases from V and 7 bases from J; bases unmatched to any gene: 9. Germline-derived CDR1 and CDR2 are MNHNY and SVGAGI (reference sequence). This CDR3 has 15 amino acids. The CDR3 protein is CASSSAGGAGNEQFF. The CDR3 DNA reads TGTGCCAGCAGTTCCGCGGGGGGCGCTGGGAATGAGCAGTTCTTC.

The chain has TRBV19 and TRBJ2-6, with 12 bases identical to TRBD2. The germline CDR1 and CDR2 sequences are LNHDA and SQIVND (reference sequence). The CDR3 extends over 19 amino acids. Losses at the gene ends were 3 bases for V and 3 bases for J; bases not matched to a gene: 9. This chain's CDR3 is CASSMARLAGAFGANVLTF. The CDR3 nucleotides read TGTGCCAGTAGTATGGCTAGACTAGCGGGAGCATTTGGGGCCAACGTCCTGACTTTC.

This rearrangement joins TRBV7-9 to TRBJ2-7, with 10 bases that match TRBD1. The CDR3 spans 17 residues. V dropped 3 bases and J dropped 6; count of bases not matched to a gene: 14. Germline V gene lookup returns CDR1 SEHNR and CDR2 FQNEAQ (reference sequence). The CDR3 region has the DNA TGTGCCAGCAGCTTCTATGGAGGGGGACAGGGGAATGTCGAGCAGTACTTC. Translation: CASSFYGGGQGNVEQYF.

The CDR3 region is CASRAGASYNSPLHF. The DNA of the CDR3 is TGTGCCAGCAGGGCGGGGGCGTCCTATAATTCACCCCTCCACTTT. The chain is built from TRBV25-1 and TRBJ1-6, with D possibly being TRBD1 (6 bases). Trimming left V 6 bases short and J 1 base short, with 10 bases between. The CDR3 runs to 15 residues. Germline assignment: CDR1 MGHDK and CDR2 SYGVNS.

The chain combines TRBV7-3 with TRBJ2-2; the D gene is possibly TRBD2 (5 bases). Germline V gene lookup returns CDR1 SGHTA and CDR2 FQGTGA. This CDR3 is 13 amino acids long. The V gene lost 8 bases and the J gene lost 5 bases, with 12 bases spanning the gap. The CDR3 bases are TGTGCCAGCCAGATTACGGGAACCGGGGAGCTGTTTTTT. This encodes CASQITGTGELFF.

This clone was detected a few times. The chain couples TRBV28 to TRBJ1-3; 7 nucleotides match TRBD1. The V gene's germline CDR1 is MDHEN and CDR2 SYDVKM. With V trimmed by 3 bases and J by 4 bases, 12 bases remained unmatched. This CDR3 has 17 residues. The CDR3 sequence: CASSFEGAVRRGNTIYF. In DNA, the CDR3 is TGTGCCAGCAGTTTTGAGGGGGCTGTCCGGCGGGGAAACACCATATATTTT.

This clone was counted a few times. The genes are TRBV12-3 or TRBV12-4 and TRBJ1-1; D is possibly TRBD1 (6 bases). This CDR3 has 13 residues. V lost 6 bases, J lost 6 bases, and 14 bases lay in between. As DNA, the CDR3 is TGTGCCAGCAGGCTAACAGGGAGTGCTGAAGCTTTCTTT. Its translation is CASRLTGSAEAFF.

The V call is TRBV4-2, the J call TRBJ2-1; tentatively, D is TRBD2 (5 bases). Trimming pared 1 base from V and 13 bases from J, leaving 11 bases between. CDR1 and CDR2 (germline): LGHNA, YNFKEQ. The CDR3 sequence is 12 residues long. The CDR3 is CASSQGTPRQFF. For the CDR3, the DNA is TGTGCCAGCAGCCAAGGGACTCCACGACAGTTCTTC.

The genes are TRBV6-4 and TRBJ2-3, with D perhaps TRBD2 (6 bases). Germline values: CDR1 MRHNA, CDR2 SNTAGT. Deletions cut 2 bases from V and 5 bases from J, with 11 bases between. The CDR3 is 14 amino acids. CDR3 region: CASSDGLGGDTQYF. In DNA, the CDR3 is TGTGCCAGCAGTGACGGCCTGGGGGGAGATACGCAGTATTTT.

This clone was seen a handful of times. CDR3 protein: CASSQVLAGGQFF. For the CDR3, the DNA is TGCGCCAGCAGCCAAGTACTAGCGGGGGGGCAGTTCTTC. V and J are TRBV4-1 and TRBJ2-1; 12 bases align to TRBD2. Germline V lookup: CDR1 MGHRA, CDR2 YSYEKL. Unmatched junction bases numbered 1, after V lost 1 base and J lost 12 bases. The CDR3 extends over 13 amino acids.

The chain couples TRBV27 to TRBJ1-2; D is possibly TRBD1 (6 bases). V dropped 2 bases and J dropped 5 bases, with 18 bases sitting between them. This CDR3 contains 16 residues. CDR1 and CDR2 (germline): MNHEY, SMNVEV (reference sequence). CDR3 bases: TGTGCCAGCAGTTTACTCCTACAGGGAGTTCCTTATGGCTACACCTTC. This translates into CASSLLLQGVPYGYTF.

The chain employs TRBV7-9 and TRBJ2-1; D is unresolved. CDR1 and CDR2 (germline): SEHNR, FQNEAQ (reference sequence). The CDR3 extends over 11 amino acids. V lost 5 bases to trimming and J lost 4 bases, with 3 bases between them. CDR3 in DNA: TGTGCCAGCAGCGAGTACAATGAGCAGTTCTTC. This translates into CASSEYNEQFF.

V is TRBV6-6 and J is TRBJ2-7; 7 bases are shared with TRBD2. This CDR3 has 12 amino acids. V shed 8 bases, J shed 2 bases, and the junction held 3 bases outside the gene matches. CDR1 and CDR2 (germline): MNHNY, SVGAGI (reference sequence). The DNA for the CDR3 is TGTGCCAGCGCGGGGGAGACCTACGAGCAGTACTTC. Translation: CASAGETYEQYF.